A single sample gave rise to the 10 T cell receptor beta chains below, sequenced in a study of Ad26.COV2.S vaccination and SARS-CoV-2 variants. Generated by immunoSEQ multiplex PCR, the TCRdb table keeps only in-frame clones and is missing some. Of 290,000 or so clones in the sample, around 87% were seen once. Specified treatment: 15 to 20 received Ad26.COV2.S at low or high dose, single or two shots; roughly five received placebo; per-sample allocation not given. Samples were taken on day 63 after the first vaccine or placebo injection. This sample comprised peripheral blood, obtained in a trial of Ad26.COV2.S vaccine versus placebo. The receptors shown here come from a person aged 18 to 65 who received the Ad26.COV2.S COVID-19 vaccine or a placebo.

V is TRBV4-3 and J is TRBJ2-7; the D gene is possibly TRBD2 (5 bases). The CDR3 has 15 residues. CDR1 is LGHNA and CDR2 is YSLEER in the germline V gene. V lost 2 bases and J 2 bases, leaving 13 bases between the germline ends. CDR3 residues: CASSQPTRETYEQYF. The CDR3, as DNA: TGCGCCAGCAGCCAACCTACTAGGGAAACCTACGAGCAGTACTTC.

The chain couples TRBV7-2 to TRBJ1-2; the match to TRBD1 covers 7 bases. The CDR3 extends over 14 amino acids. Trimming cost V 0 bases and J 8 bases; bases outside gene matches: 6. Germline lookup yields CDR1 SGHTA and CDR2 FQGNSA. This CDR3 is CASSLAGGAQGYTF. The CDR3 region has the DNA TGTGCCAGCAGCTTAGCAGGGGGCGCGCAGGGCTACACCTTC.

The chain employs TRBV30 and TRBJ2-1, with TRBD2 matching over 9 bases. This CDR3 is built from 18 residues. The germline V gene encodes CDR1 GTSNPN and CDR2 SVGIG (reference sequence). With 0 bases clipped from V and 0 bases from J, the junction kept 9 bases outside the gene matches. The chain's CDR3 is CAWSVLGLAGISYNEQFF. The CDR3 region has the DNA TGTGCCTGGAGTGTATTAGGTCTAGCGGGGATCTCCTACAATGAGCAGTTCTTC.

This sequence joins TRBV18 and TRBJ1-1, with 8 bases aligning to TRBD1. Germline V gene lookup returns CDR1 KGHSH and CDR2 LQKENI. The CDR3 length is 17 residues. V was clipped by 1 base and J by 4 bases; unmatched bases: 11. The CDR3 here is CASSPQPLGQGSTEAFF. CDR3 in DNA: TGTGCCAGCTCACCACAACCGCTAGGACAGGGTAGCACTGAAGCTTTCTTT.

The chain joins TRBV28 to TRBJ1-5; D is ambiguous. Germline values: CDR1 MDHEN, CDR2 SYDVKM. This CDR3 is built from 12 residues. Deletions cut 7 bases from V and 1 base from J, with 5 bases between. CDR3 DNA sequence: TGTGCCAGCAAGGGAAGCAATCAGCCCCAGCATTTT. Translation gives CASKGSNQPQHF. Full variable domain (missing parts from reference TRBV28 and TRBJ1-5): DVKVTQSSRYLVKRTGEKVFLECVQDMDHENMFWYRQDPGLGLRLIYFSYDVKMKEKGDIPEGYSVSREKKERFSLILESASTNQTSMYLCASKGSNQPQHFGDGTRLSIL.

This clone was picked up many times. The V call is TRBV5-6, the J call TRBJ2-7; D remains ambiguous. V was cut by 5 bases and J by 0 bases, with 6 bases left in between. CDR3 length: 12 residues. Looked up from germline, CDR1 is SGHDT and CDR2 is YYEEEE. CDR3 nucleotides: TGTGCCAGCAGTTACACCTCCTACGAGCAGTACTTC. It specifies CASSYTSYEQYF.

The CDR3 DNA reads as TGTGCCAGCAGTCTATCTAGGACAGGGGGCGCGGTGAGCAATCAGCCCCAGCATTTT. It yields the protein CASSLSRTGGAVSNQPQHF. The chain combines TRBV28 with TRBJ1-5, with 11 bases that match TRBD1. V lost 5 bases and J lost 1; bases outside the gene matches: 13. Germline loops: CDR1 MDHEN, CDR2 SYDVKM. This CDR3 comprises 19 residues.

The chain recombines TRBV18 with TRBJ1-4; possible D gene TRBD1, 5 bases. Trimming left V 2 bases short and J 5 bases short, with 9 bases between. CDR1 is KGHSH, CDR2 LQKENI, per germline. The CDR3 loop spans 14 amino acids. The CDR3 coding sequence is TGTGCCAGCTCACCATCAGGACAAAATGAAAAACTGTTTTTT. Translated: CASSPSGQNEKLFF.

This chain connects TRBV7-9 to TRBJ1-1; unclear D gene. Trimming left V 1 base short and J 1 base short, with 13 bases between. CDR3 length: 16 amino acids. Per germline, CDR1 SEHNR and CDR2 FQNEAQ (reference sequence). CDR3 in amino acids: CASSLGAWQANTEAFF. In DNA, the CDR3 is TGTGCCAGCAGCTTAGGTGCTTGGCAGGCGAACACTGAAGCTTTCTTT. The full variable domain, its missing parts supplied by reference TRBV7-9 and TRBJ1-1, is DTGVSQNPRHKITKRGQNVTFRCDPISEHNRLYWYRQTLGQGPEFLTYFQNEAQLEKSRLLSDRFSAERPKGSFSTLEIQRTEQGDSAMYLCASSLGAWQANTEAFFGQGTRLTVV.

This chain uses TRBV27 with TRBJ2-6; the D is unclear. Looked up from germline, CDR1 is MNHEY and CDR2 is SMNVEV (reference sequence). Trimming removed 0 bases at V and 0 bases at J, with 15 bases between. This CDR3 has 19 residues. The CDR3 sequence: CASSLSGSLILSGANVLTF. The DNA for the CDR3 is TGTGCCAGCAGTTTATCTGGGTCCCTGATTCTCTCTGGGGCCAACGTCCTGACTTTC.